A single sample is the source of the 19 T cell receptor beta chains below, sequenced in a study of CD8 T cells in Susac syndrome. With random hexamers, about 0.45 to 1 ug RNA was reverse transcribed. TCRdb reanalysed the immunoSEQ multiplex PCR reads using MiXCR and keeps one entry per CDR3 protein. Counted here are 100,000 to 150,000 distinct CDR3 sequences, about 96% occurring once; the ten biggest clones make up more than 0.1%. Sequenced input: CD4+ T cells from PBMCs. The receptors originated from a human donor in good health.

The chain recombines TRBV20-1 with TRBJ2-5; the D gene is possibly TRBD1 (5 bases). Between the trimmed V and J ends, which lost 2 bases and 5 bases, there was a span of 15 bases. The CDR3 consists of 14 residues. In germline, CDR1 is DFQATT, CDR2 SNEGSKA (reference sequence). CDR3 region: CSARLEAGKETQYF. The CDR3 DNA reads TGCAGTGCTAGATTAGAGGCAGGGAAGGAGACCCAGTACTTC.

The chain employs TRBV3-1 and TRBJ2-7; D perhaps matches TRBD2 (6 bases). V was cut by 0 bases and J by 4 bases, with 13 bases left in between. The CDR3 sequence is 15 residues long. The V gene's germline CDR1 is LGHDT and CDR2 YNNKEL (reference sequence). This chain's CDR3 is CASSQDAGPIYEQYF. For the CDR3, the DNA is TGTGCCAGCAGCCAAGATGCGGGACCTATTTACGAGCAGTACTTC.

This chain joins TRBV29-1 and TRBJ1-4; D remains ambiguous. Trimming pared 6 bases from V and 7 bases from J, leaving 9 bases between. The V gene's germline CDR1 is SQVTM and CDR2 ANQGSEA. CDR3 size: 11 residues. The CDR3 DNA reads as TGCAGCGTACAATCAACTGAAAAACTGTTTTTT. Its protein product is CSVQSTEKLFF.

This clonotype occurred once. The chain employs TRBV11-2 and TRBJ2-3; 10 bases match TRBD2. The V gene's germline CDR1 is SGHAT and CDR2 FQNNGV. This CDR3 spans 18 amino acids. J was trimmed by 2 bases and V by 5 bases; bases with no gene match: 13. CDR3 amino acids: CASSPQSIAGGYTDTQYF. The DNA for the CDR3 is TGTGCCAGCAGCCCCCAATCCATAGCGGGAGGTTACACAGATACGCAGTATTTT.

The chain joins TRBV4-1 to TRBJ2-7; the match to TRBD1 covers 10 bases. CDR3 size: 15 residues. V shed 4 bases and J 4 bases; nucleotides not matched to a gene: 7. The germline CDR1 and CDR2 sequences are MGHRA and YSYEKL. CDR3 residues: CASSREDRGRYEQYF. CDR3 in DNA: TGCGCCAGCAGCCGAGAAGACAGGGGGCGTTACGAGCAGTACTTC.

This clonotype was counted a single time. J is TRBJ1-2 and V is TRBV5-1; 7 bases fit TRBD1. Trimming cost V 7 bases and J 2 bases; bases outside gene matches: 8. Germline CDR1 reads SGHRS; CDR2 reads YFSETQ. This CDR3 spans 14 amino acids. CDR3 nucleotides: TGCGCCAGCGCGATTCAGGGGGTCAACTATGGCTACACCTTC. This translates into CASAIQGVNYGYTF.

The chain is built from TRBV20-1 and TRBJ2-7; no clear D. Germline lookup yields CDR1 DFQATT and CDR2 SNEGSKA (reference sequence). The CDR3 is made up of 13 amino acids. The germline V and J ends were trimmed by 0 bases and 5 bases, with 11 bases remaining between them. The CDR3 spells CSARDQAGNEQYF. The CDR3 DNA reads TGCAGTGCTAGAGATCAGGCTGGGAACGAGCAGTACTTC.

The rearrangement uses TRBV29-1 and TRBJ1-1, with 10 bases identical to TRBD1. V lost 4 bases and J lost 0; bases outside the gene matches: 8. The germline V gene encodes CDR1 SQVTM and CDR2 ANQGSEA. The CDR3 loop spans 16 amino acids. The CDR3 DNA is TGCAGCGTTGCTGGACAGGGGGGATTGATGAACACTGAAGCTTTCTTT. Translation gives CSVAGQGGLMNTEAFF.

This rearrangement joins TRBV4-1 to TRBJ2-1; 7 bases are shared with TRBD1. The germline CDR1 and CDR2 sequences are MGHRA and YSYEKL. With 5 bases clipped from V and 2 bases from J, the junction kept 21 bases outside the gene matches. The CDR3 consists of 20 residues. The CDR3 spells CASSSRQLVPGQPAYNEQFF. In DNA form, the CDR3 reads TGCGCCAGCAGCTCTCGTCAACTTGTTCCGGGACAGCCTGCCTACAATGAGCAGTTCTTC.

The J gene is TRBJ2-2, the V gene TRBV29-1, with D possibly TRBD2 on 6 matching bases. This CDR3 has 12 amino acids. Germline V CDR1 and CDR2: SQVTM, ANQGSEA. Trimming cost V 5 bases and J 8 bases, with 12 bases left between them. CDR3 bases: TGCAGCGTTAGGAGGGGTGCGGGGGAGCTGTTTTTT. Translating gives CSVRRGAGELFF.

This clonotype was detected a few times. The DNA for the CDR3 is TGCGCCAGCAGCCTAAAGGGGAGCGGGGAGCTGTTTTTT. It yields the protein CASSLKGSGELFF. The chain combines TRBV5-1 with TRBJ2-2; D could derive from TRBD1 or TRBD2 (5 bases each). V gave up 4 bases and J gave up 7 bases, with 11 bases separating them. CDR1 is SGHRS and CDR2 is YFSETQ in the germline V gene. The CDR3 runs 13 residues.

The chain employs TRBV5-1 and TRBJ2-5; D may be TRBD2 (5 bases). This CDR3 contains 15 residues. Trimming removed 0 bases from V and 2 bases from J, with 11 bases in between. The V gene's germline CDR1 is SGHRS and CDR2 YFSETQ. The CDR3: CASSLGYGVQETQYF. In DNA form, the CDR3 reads TGCGCCAGCAGCTTGGGTTACGGGGTACAAGAGACCCAGTACTTC.

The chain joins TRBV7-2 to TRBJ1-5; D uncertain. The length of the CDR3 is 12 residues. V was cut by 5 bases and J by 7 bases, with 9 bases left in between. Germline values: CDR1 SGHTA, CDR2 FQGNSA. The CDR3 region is CASSAVRQPQHF. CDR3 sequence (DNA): TGTGCCAGCAGCGCTGTGAGGCAGCCCCAGCATTTT.

The CDR3 spells CASSPLAGGLKGDEQYF. The CDR3 coding sequence is TGTGCCAGTAGTCCTCTAGCGGGAGGTCTTAAAGGAGACGAGCAGTACTTC. V usage is TRBV19 and J usage is TRBJ2-7; 11 nucleotides align to TRBD2. Germline values: CDR1 LNHDA, CDR2 SQIVND (reference sequence). The junction had 14 bases not matched to a gene; V was cut back by 5 bases and J by 5 bases. This CDR3 is 17 amino acids long.

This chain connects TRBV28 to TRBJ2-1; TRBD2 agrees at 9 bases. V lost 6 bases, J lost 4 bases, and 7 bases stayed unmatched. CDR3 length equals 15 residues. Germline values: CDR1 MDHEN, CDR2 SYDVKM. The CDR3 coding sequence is TGTGCCAGCAGCGACGCGACTAGCGGATACAATGAGCAGTTCTTC. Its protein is CASSDATSGYNEQFF. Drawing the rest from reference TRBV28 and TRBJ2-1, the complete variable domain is DVKVTQSSRYLVKRTGEKVFLECVQDMDHENMFWYRQDPGLGLRLIYFSYDVKMKEKGDIPEGYSVSREKKERFSLILESASTNQTSMYLCASSDATSGYNEQFFGPGTRLTVL.

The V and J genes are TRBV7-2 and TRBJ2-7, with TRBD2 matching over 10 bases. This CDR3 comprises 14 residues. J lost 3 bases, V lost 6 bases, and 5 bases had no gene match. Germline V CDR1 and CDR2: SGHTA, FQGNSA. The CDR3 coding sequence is TGTGCCAGCAGAAAACTAGCGGGATTCTACGAGCAGTACTTC. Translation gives CASRKLAGFYEQYF.

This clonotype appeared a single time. CDR3 sequence (DNA): TGCAGCGTTGAGTTAGCCACAGATACGCAGTATTTT. Translation: CSVELATDTQYF. The chain couples TRBV29-1 to TRBJ2-3, with D hard to call. Trimming stripped 3 bases from V and 2 bases from J, with 6 bases between. The CDR3 is 12 amino acids. Germline CDR1 SQVTM, CDR2 ANQGSEA.

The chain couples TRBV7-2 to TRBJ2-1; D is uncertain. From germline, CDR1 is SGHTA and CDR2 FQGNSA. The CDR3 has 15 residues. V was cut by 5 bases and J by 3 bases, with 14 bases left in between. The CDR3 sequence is CASSPISPGYNEQFF. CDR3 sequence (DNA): TGTGCCAGCAGCCCTATCTCTCCAGGCTACAATGAGCAGTTCTTC.

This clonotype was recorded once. The CDR3 region is CAWSVGKNTEAFF. The CDR3 DNA is TGTGCCTGGAGTGTGGGGAAGAACACTGAAGCTTTCTTT. V is TRBV30 and J is TRBJ1-1; D gene uncertain. Germline V gene lookup returns CDR1 GTSNPN and CDR2 SVGIG (reference sequence). The length of the CDR3 is 13 residues. Trimming removed 0 bases at V and 1 base at J, with 6 bases between. Full variable domain (remainder filled in from reference TRBV30 and TRBJ1-1): SQTIHQWPATLVQPVGSPLSLECTVEGTSNPNLYWYRQAAGRGLQLLFYSVGIGQISSEVPQNLSASRPQDRQFILSSKKLLLSDSGFYLCAWSVGKNTEAFFGQGTRLTVV.